The 18 T cell receptor beta chains presented below share a single source sample, sequenced in a study of T cells in women clearing cervical HPV infection. The data were produced by immunoSEQ multiplex PCR, yet TCRdb's version contains in-frame clones alone and is incomplete. The specimen's table records approximately 33,000 clones. What was sequenced was blood buffy coat. The origin of the receptors is a woman between 18 and 75 years old with a cervical HPV16 infection that either progressed to CIN3+ or cleared (not recorded which).

The covered CDR3 bases are TGTGCCAGTCTCCATAAGCGGGGGGCCCTCACCGGGGAG. Protein sequence: CASLHKRGALTGE. In full, the CDR3 reads CASLHKRGALTGELFF. The chain combines TRBV19 with TRBJ2-2; TRBD2 aligns across 9 bases. The CDR3 goes on 3 residues after the read ends, and that part is filled in from the germline J gene. Germline CDR1 is LNHDA and CDR2 is SQIVND (reference sequence). The CDR3 runs to 16 residues. Trimming at V came to 8 bases and at J to 4 bases, leaving 11 bases not matched to a gene. Drawing the rest from reference TRBV19 and TRBJ2-2, the complete variable domain is DGGITQSPKYLFRKEGQNVTLSCEQNLNHDAMYWYRQDPGQGLRLIYYSQIVNDFQKGDIAEGYSVSREKKESFPLTVTSAQKNPTAFYLCASLHKRGALTGELFFGEGSRLTVL.

For this clone: The read halts 3 residues ahead of the CDR3 end, with the missing end drawn from the germline J gene. The V call is TRBV20-1, the J call TRBJ1-5; D might be TRBD1 (6 bases). V was trimmed by 2 bases and J by 7 bases, leaving 15 bases between them. Germline CDR1 and CDR2: DFQATT and SNEGSKA (reference sequence). This CDR3 is built from 14 residues. The CDR3 sequence is CSARLGASGQPQHF. The CDR3 bases that were read are TGCAGTGCTAGATTGGGGGCTTCGGGGCAGCCC.

A remark on this clone: The CDR3 end falls 3 residues outside the read, so it is completed with the germline J gene. The V and J genes are TRBV10-2 and TRBJ2-7; D remains ambiguous. Trimming stripped 3 bases from V and 3 bases from J, with 12 bases between. CDR1 and CDR2 from the germline V gene are WSHSY and SAAADI. The CDR3 has 14 amino acids. The CDR3 loop reads CASSDYDLFYEQYF. CDR3 bases read: TGCGCCAGCAGTGACTACGACTTATTCTACGAG.

A word on this clone: The read gets to within 3 residues of the CDR3 end, and the germline J gene fills in the rest. The chain carries TRBV18 and TRBJ2-7; a weak D match, TRBD1 (6 bases). CDR1 and CDR2 (germline): KGHSH, LQKENI. V lost 6 bases to trimming and J lost 3 bases, with 18 bases between them. The CDR3 runs 15 residues. Partial CDR3 DNA: TGTGCCAGCTCCCCTAGTTCAGGGGTTGGCTACGAG. Translation gives CASSPSSGVGYE. The whole CDR3 protein reads CASSPSSGVGYEQYF.

Turning to this clone: At one end the junction does not follow the germline gene, possibly because of a read error. This CDR3 is also generated by other DNA sequences in the sample. Partial CDR3 DNA: TGTGCCAGCAGTTTAGGAGTTGCAGGGAACACTGAA. It encodes CASSLGVAGNTE. The entire CDR3 is CASSLGVAGNTEAFF. The V call is TRBV7-9, the J call TRBJ1-1, with unresolved D. The read terminates 3 residues ahead of where the CDR3 ends, so the germline J gene completes it. Germline CDR1 is SEHNR and CDR2 is FQNEAQ (reference sequence). The CDR3 has 15 residues.

On this clone: Read sequence stops 3 residues before the CDR3 end, and the germline J gene provides the missing end. V is TRBV27 and J is TRBJ1-5; perhaps TRBD1 as D (6 bases). From germline, CDR1 is MNHEY and CDR2 SMNVEV (reference sequence). This CDR3 contains 14 residues. V shed 3 bases and J shed 1 base, with 7 bases lying between them. The DNA read from the CDR3 is TGTGCCAGCAGTTTCACAGGGAGCAATCAGCCC. As protein: CASSFTGSNQP. The whole CDR3 sequence reads CASSFTGSNQPQHF.

About this clone itself: The CDR3 end falls 3 residues outside the read, so it is completed with the germline J gene. This chain joins TRBV2 and TRBJ2-3; TRBD2 agrees at 8 bases. Germline CDR1 and CDR2: SNHLY and FYNNEI. CDR3 length: 14 amino acids. Incomplete CDR3 DNA: TGTGCCAGCAGTAGGGAGCGGGGGCGAGAGACG. Protein sequence: CASSRERGRET. The CDR3 in full is CASSRERGRETQYF.

Note on this clone: The junction shows a germline mismatch at one end, possibly a read error. The DNA ends 3 residues before the CDR3 does, and the rest of the CDR3 is filled in from the germline J gene. The genes are TRBV4-2 and TRBJ2-7, with D possibly being TRBD1 (6 bases). CDR1 and CDR2 from the germline V gene are LGHNA and YNFKEQ. This CDR3 comprises 14 residues. The sequenced CDR3 bases are TGCGCCAGCAGCCCAACTGACAGGACCTACGAG. Protein product: CASSPTDRTYE. The whole CDR3 sequence is CASSPTDRTYEQYF.

CDR3 DNA, as far as it was read: TGTGCCAGCTCACCTAAGGGACTAGGCACCGGGGAG. Protein sequence: CASSPKGLGTGE. The full CDR3 is CASSPKGLGTGELFF. The V call is TRBV18, the J call TRBJ2-2; 8 nucleotides match TRBD2. The CDR3 extends 3 residues past the end of the read, so its final part is completed from the germline J gene. CDR3 length equals 15 residues. Germline V gene lookup returns CDR1 KGHSH and CDR2 LQKENI. Trimming cost V 3 bases and J 4 bases; bases outside gene matches: 4.

On this clone: The read ends 3 residues shy of where the CDR3 ends; the end is completed using the germline J gene. V usage is TRBV23-1 and J usage is TRBJ2-2; TRBD1 matches 7 bases. TRBV23-1 has ORF status, its function being uncertain. Unmatched junction bases numbered 3, after V lost 2 bases and J lost 3 bases. This CDR3 contains 15 residues. CDR3 DNA, as far as it was read: TGCGCCAGCAGTCAAGAGGGGGCGCACACCGGGGAG. Translating it yields CASSQEGAHTGE. The full CDR3 is CASSQEGAHTGELFF.

On this clone itself: The CDR3 end is not reached by the read, which stops 3 residues before it; the germline J gene fills it in. The rearrangement links TRBV20-1 to TRBJ2-3; the D gene is possibly TRBD1 (5 bases). Looked up from germline, CDR1 is DFQATT and CDR2 is SNEGSKA (reference sequence). V lost 3 bases and J lost 5, with 6 bases in between. This CDR3 contains 11 residues. CDR3 region: CSASQGDTQYF. The CDR3 bases that were read are TGCAGTGCTAGTCAGGGAGATACG.

The CDR3 is CAWGGATEAFF. Incomplete CDR3 DNA: TGTGCCTGGGGGGGGGCTACTGAA. This rearrangement joins TRBV30 to TRBJ1-1; tentative D call: TRBD1 (6 bases). The CDR3 end lies 3 residues beyond the end of the read and is filled in from the germline J gene. CDR1 and CDR2 from the germline V gene are GTSNPN and SVGIG (reference sequence). The CDR3 contains 11 residues. V lost 5 bases to trimming and J lost 5 bases, with 9 bases between them.

A word on this clone: The CDR3 extends 3 residues past the end of the read, so its final part is completed from the germline J gene. The genes are TRBV5-1 and TRBJ2-1; unclear D gene. This CDR3 spans 14 amino acids. V was cut by 0 bases and J by 7 bases, with 11 bases left in between. Germline-derived CDR1 and CDR2 are SGHRS and YFSETQ. CDR3 region: CASSLDSRDNEQFF. The covered CDR3 bases are TGCGCCAGCAGCTTGGATAGCCGCGATAATGAG.

Points on this clone: The read comes to an end 3 residues before the CDR3 does, leaving the germline J gene to fill in the end. Other DNA sequences in this sample translate to the same CDR3. This chain joins TRBV19 and TRBJ1-1, with no clear D. The V end was cut by 7 bases, the J end by 0 bases, with 15 bases between. This CDR3 is built from 15 residues. Per the germline V gene, CDR1 is LNHDA and CDR2 is SQIVND (reference sequence). The CDR3 DNA, read in part, is TGTGCCAGTACGGACTATAGGAGAATGAACACTGAA. It translates to CASTDYRRMNTE. The entire CDR3 protein reads CASTDYRRMNTEAFF. Full variable domain (rest looked up from reference TRBV19 and TRBJ1-1): DGGITQSPKYLFRKEGQNVTLSCEQNLNHDAMYWYRQDPGQGLRLIYYSQIVNDFQKGDIAEGYSVSREKKESFPLTVTSAQKNPTAFYLCASTDYRRMNTEAFFGQGTRLTVV.

A word on this clone: The read terminates 3 residues before the CDR3 end, so the remaining end is supplied by the germline J gene. This chain connects TRBV5-6 to TRBJ2-7, with D possibly matching TRBD1 (6 bases). The germline CDR1 and CDR2 sequences are SGHDT and YYEEEE. Trimming pared 3 bases from V and 5 bases from J, leaving 12 bases between. The CDR3 is 13 amino acids. The chain's CDR3 is CASSYRVINEQYF. The sequenced part of the CDR3 DNA is TGTGCCAGCAGCTACAGGGTTATCAACGAG.

About this clone: The CDR3 end lies 3 residues beyond the end of the read and is filled in from the germline J gene. V usage is TRBV4-2 and J usage is TRBJ2-7; TRBD2 agrees at 13 bases. Germline assignment: CDR1 LGHNA and CDR2 YNFKEQ. The length of the CDR3 is 18 residues. Trimming cost V 1 base and J 0 bases; bases outside gene matches: 6. CDR3 sequence: CASSQGTSGSPGSYEQYF. Partial CDR3 DNA: TGTGCCAGCAGCCAAGGGACTAGCGGGAGTCCGGGCTCCTACGAG.

As regards this clone: Coverage ceases 3 residues before the CDR3 finishes, and the germline J gene fills in the end. The J gene is TRBJ2-5, the V gene TRBV28; 8 nucleotides match TRBD2. Germline CDR1 reads MDHEN; CDR2 reads SYDVKM. This CDR3 contains 14 residues. V lost 1 base, J lost 4 bases, and 2 bases stayed unmatched. The CDR3 region is CASSLSGTRETQYF. CDR3 DNA (partial): TGTGCCAGCAGTTTATCCGGGACTAGAGAGACC.

As concerns this clone: The CDR3 end lies 3 residues beyond the end of the read and is filled in from the germline J gene. The rearrangement links TRBV6-1 to TRBJ1-1, with a possible D match to TRBD1 (5 bases). Germline CDR1 MNHNS, CDR2 SASEGT. CDR3 length: 12 amino acids. Trimming stripped 1 base from V and 7 bases from J, with 7 bases between. The CDR3 bases that were read are TGTGCCAGCAGTGAAGGGGGCGATGAA. Amino acid sequence: CASSEGGDE. The whole CDR3 is CASSEGGDEAFF.